This T cell receptor beta chain was captured by sequencing in a study of T-cell reconstitution after alpha-beta-depleted transplantation in children. Study results and caveats: Reported findings indicate that, about two months after transplant, alpha-beta T cells came from several hundred expanded clones, which were derived from non-depleted graft cells. Where some patients showed high TCRbeta diversity at day 60, it came from recipient T cells and thymic progenitors that had survived. Fresh T-cell production supplied most of the T-cell counts and diversity seen one year after transplant.

Trimming shortened V by 1 base and J by 6 bases, and 10 bases separated the two germline ends. From germline, CDR1 is KGHSH and CDR2 LQKENI. The CDR3 covers 14 residues. Worth noting for this clonotype: Its antigen is unknown.

It was with unique molecular identifiers that the TCRbeta library was prepared. MiXCR, applied by TCRdb to the PCR reads, yields one record per CDR3 protein. The table lists hundreds of thousands of distinct CDR3 sequences, around 8.4% of them singletons. The receptor was isolated from a male patient aged 2 to 10 who had a stem cell transplant for acute myeloid leukemia, so the T cells may come from the graft donor. The starting material was PBMCs, mostly from graft donor cells, obtained 360 days after TCRalphabeta/CD19-depleted stem cell transplant. The V gene is TRBV18, the J gene TRBJ1-5; D may be TRBD1 (6 bases). The CDR3 DNA follows: TGTGCCAGCTCACCACAGGGGGATTTTCAGCCCCAGCATTTT. This translates into CASSPQGDFQPQHF.